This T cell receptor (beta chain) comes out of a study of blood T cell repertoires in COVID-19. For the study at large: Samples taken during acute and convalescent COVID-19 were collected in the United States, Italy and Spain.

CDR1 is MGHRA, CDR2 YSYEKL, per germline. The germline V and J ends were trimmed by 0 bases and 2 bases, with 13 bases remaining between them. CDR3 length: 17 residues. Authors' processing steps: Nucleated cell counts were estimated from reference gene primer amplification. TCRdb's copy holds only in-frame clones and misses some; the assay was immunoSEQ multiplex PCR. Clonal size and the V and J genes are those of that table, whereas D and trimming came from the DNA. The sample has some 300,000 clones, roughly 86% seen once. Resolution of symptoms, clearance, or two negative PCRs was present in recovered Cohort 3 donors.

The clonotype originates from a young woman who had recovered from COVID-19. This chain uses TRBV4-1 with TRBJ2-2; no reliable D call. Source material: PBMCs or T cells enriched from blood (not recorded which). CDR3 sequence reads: CASSQDYRPGNTGELFF. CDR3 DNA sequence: TGCGCCAGCAGCCAAGATTATAGACCGGGTAACACCGGGGAGCTGTTTTTT.